The next 26 T cell receptor beta chains were all read from a single sample in a study of shared clonotypes between healthy human individuals. The repertoire was sequenced with immunoSEQ multiplex PCR; TCRdb's copy has only in-frame clones and lacks some. The sample includes approximately 2.1 million clones, 90% to 95% of them seen just once. The sample comprised naive CD4+ T cells from PBMCs. The subset is: CD45RA+ positively selected. These receptors were collected from a man aged 18 to 30 in good health. Some clones in this sample may be carry-over from other donors' samples.

This sequence joins TRBV4-2 and TRBJ2-3; TRBD2 might be the D (5 bases). The CDR3 is made up of 14 amino acids. Deletions cut 3 bases from V and 1 base from J, with 8 bases between. Germline CDR1 reads LGHNA; CDR2 reads YNFKEQ. The CDR3 loop reads CASSQRRGTDTQYF. The CDR3 DNA follows: TGTGCCAGCAGCCAGCGGCGGGGCACAGATACGCAGTATTTT.

V usage is TRBV5-4 and J usage is TRBJ1-1, with 7 bases aligning to TRBD1. The CDR3 consists of 15 residues. CDR1 and CDR2 (germline): SGHNT, YYREEE (reference sequence). V lost 0 bases, J lost 3 bases, and 5 bases stayed unmatched. Written as DNA, the CDR3 is TGTGCCAGCAGCTTGGCGATCCAGGGGGACACTGAAGCTTTCTTT. Protein: CASSLAIQGDTEAFF.

Comments on this clone: The same CDR3 is also encoded by other DNA sequences in this sample. The V and J genes are TRBV27 and TRBJ1-1; D remains ambiguous. The CDR3 is made up of 13 amino acids. V was cut by 2 bases and J by 4 bases, with 8 bases left in between. CDR1 and CDR2 from the germline V gene are MNHEY and SMNVEV (reference sequence). In nucleotides, the CDR3 is TGTGCCAGCAGTTTAGAGGGTGGCACTGAAGCTTTCTTT. Translation gives CASSLEGGTEAFF.

The gene calls are TRBV5-1 and TRBJ2-7; D remains unclear. The germline V gene encodes CDR1 SGHRS and CDR2 YFSETQ. The germline V and J ends were trimmed by 2 bases and 0 bases, with 12 bases remaining between them. The length of the CDR3 is 15 residues. The CDR3 protein is CASSFQAANSYEQYF. The CDR3 nucleotides are TGCGCCAGCAGCTTTCAGGCTGCGAACTCCTACGAGCAGTACTTC.

The rearrangement joins TRBV10-2 to TRBJ1-4, with D hard to call. From germline, CDR1 is WSHSY and CDR2 SAAADI. The CDR3 runs to 13 residues. The V end was cut by 4 bases, the J end by 5 bases, with 8 bases between. The CDR3 coding sequence is TGCGCCAGCAGTGGGAACCAAAATGAAAAACTGTTTTTT. This translates into CASSGNQNEKLFF.

This sequence joins TRBV5-1 and TRBJ1-2, with D hard to call. The CDR3 is made up of 12 amino acids. CDR1 and CDR2 (germline): SGHRS, YFSETQ. Trimming removed 3 bases from V and 4 bases from J, with 7 bases in between. CDR3 protein: CASSSRSYGYTF. Here the CDR3 DNA reads TGCGCCAGCAGCTCCCGAAGCTATGGCTACACCTTC.

As concerns this clone: Other DNA sequences in this sample translate to the same CDR3. Here the CDR3 DNA reads TGTGCCAGCAGCGTAGTGGCAGGAAACGAGCAGTTCTTC. The encoded protein is CASSVVAGNEQFF. The genes are TRBV9 and TRBJ2-1; D uncertain. The ends were cut back, 0 bases at V and 10 bases at J, with 11 bases in the middle. Germline values: CDR1 SGDLS, CDR2 YYNGEE. The CDR3 extends over 13 amino acids.

This clone appeared a single time. V usage is TRBV6-5 and J usage is TRBJ1-2, with D uncertain. There are 14 residues in the CDR3. V was cut by 6 bases and J by 6 bases, with 17 bases left in between. Germline V lookup: CDR1 MNHEY, CDR2 SVGAGI. CDR3 nucleotides: TGTGCCAGCAGCACCTCGGGGAAAAGGAATGGCTACACCTTC. It codes for CASSTSGKRNGYTF.

The chain carries TRBV18 and TRBJ2-1; TRBD2 might be the D (7 bases). The CDR3 has 19 amino acids. In germline, CDR1 is KGHSH, CDR2 LQKENI. V gave up 2 bases and J gave up 5 bases, with 25 bases separating them. The CDR3 bases are TGTGCCAGCTCACCAAGACTAGCTGCAGGGGCAGAAACCGACAATGAGCAGTTCTTC. Amino acid sequence: CASSPRLAAGAETDNEQFF.

The chain combines TRBV5-1 with TRBJ2-3; 14 bases map to TRBD2. The CDR3 consists of 16 residues. V lost 3 bases, J lost 6 bases, and 6 bases stayed unmatched. Germline values: CDR1 SGHRS, CDR2 YFSETQ. CDR3 residues: CASSSGLAGGWDTQYF. For the CDR3, the DNA is TGCGCCAGCAGCTCTGGACTAGCGGGAGGTTGGGATACGCAGTATTTT.

J is TRBJ1-4 and V is TRBV19; the match to TRBD1 covers 7 bases. Germline V gene data show CDR1 as LNHDA and CDR2 as SQIVND (reference sequence). The V and J ends lost 5 bases and 4 bases, in that order; junction bases with no gene match: 4. This CDR3 comprises 14 residues. CDR3 coding DNA: TGTGCCAGTAGTGTCAGGGGGAGTAATGAAAAACTGTTTTTT. Translated, it gives CASSVRGSNEKLFF.

The rearrangement links TRBV18 to TRBJ2-7; perhaps TRBD1 as D (6 bases). This CDR3 spans 14 amino acids. Germline CDR1 reads KGHSH; CDR2 reads LQKENI. Trimming cost V 5 bases and J 3 bases, with 14 bases left between them. The CDR3 region is CASSSARGLYEQYF. The CDR3, as DNA: TGTGCCAGCTCAAGTGCCAGGGGTCTCTACGAGCAGTACTTC.

This clone was seen a single time. V is TRBV11-3 and J is TRBJ2-1, with D possibly TRBD2 on 5 matching bases. Germline values: CDR1 SGHNT, CDR2 YENEEA. CDR3 length equals 15 residues. V was shortened by 4 bases and J by 8 bases, with 18 bases between the two germline ends. The CDR3 region has the DNA TGTGCCAGCAGCTATCTTTCGGCCGGGGTCCATGAGCAGTTCTTC. Residues: CASSYLSAGVHEQFF.

The chain couples TRBV28 to TRBJ2-1; 8 bases are a match to TRBD2. With 11 bases clipped from V and 6 bases from J, the junction kept 9 bases outside the gene matches. Germline V gives CDR1 MDHEN, CDR2 SYDVKM. The CDR3 sequence is 13 residues long. CDR3 protein: CAGRTSGSNEQFF. Here the CDR3 DNA reads TGTGCCGGGCGAACTAGCGGATCCAATGAGCAGTTCTTC.

V gene TRBV7-6 combines with J gene TRBJ2-5; no clear D. This CDR3 is built from 15 residues. Trimming shortened V by 5 bases and J by 4 bases, and 17 bases separated the two germline ends. Germline V gives CDR1 SGHVS, CDR2 FNYEAQ. CDR3 nucleotides: TGTGCCAGCAGCCAATGGGCGCCTCCCAGAGAGACCCAGTACTTC. It translates to CASSQWAPPRETQYF.

This clone appeared once. V is TRBV11-3 and J is TRBJ2-1; 7 nucleotides agree with TRBD2. The ends lost 1 base at V and 15 bases at J; junction bases unmatched: 6. This CDR3 is 12 amino acids long. Germline V gene data show CDR1 as SGHNT and CDR2 as YENEEA. The CDR3 loop is CASSLGRERRFF. The CDR3 DNA reads as TGTGCCAGCAGCTTAGGGCGGGAGCGACGGTTCTTC. The whole variable domain, remainder taken from reference TRBV11-3 and TRBJ2-1, is EAGVVQSPRYKIIEKKQPVAFWCNPISGHNTLYWYLQNLGQGPELLIRYENEEAVDDSQLPKDRFSAERLKGVDSTLKIQPAELGDSAVYLCASSLGRERRFFGPGTRLTVL.

The rearrangement links TRBV2 to TRBJ1-1; no reliable D call. V lost 6 bases and J lost 3, with 14 bases in between. The length of the CDR3 is 14 residues. The germline V gene has CDR1 SNHLY and CDR2 FYNNEI. The CDR3 DNA reads as TGTGCCAGCAGCGTCCTTGCTGGGGACACTGAAGCTTTCTTT. This sequence encodes CASSVLAGDTEAFF.

V usage is TRBV5-4 and J usage is TRBJ2-5; 11 bases match TRBD1. Per germline, CDR1 SGHNT and CDR2 YYREEE (reference sequence). Trimming at V came to 4 bases and at J to 5 bases, leaving 7 bases not matched to a gene. This CDR3 has 15 residues. The CDR3: CASSPGQGAWETQYF. CDR3 in DNA: TGTGCCAGCAGCCCCGGACAGGGGGCTTGGGAGACCCAGTACTTC.

Concerning this clone itself: This sample includes further DNA sequences coding for the same CDR3. The chain uses TRBV2 and TRBJ1-4; 10 bases are shared with TRBD1. CDR1 is SNHLY and CDR2 is FYNNEI in the germline V gene. The CDR3 runs to 14 residues. V lost 4 bases to trimming and J lost 8 bases; unmatched junction nucleotides: 4. Here the CDR3 reads CASSGGTGAEKLFF. CDR3 coding DNA: TGTGCCAGCAGTGGGGGGACAGGGGCCGAAAAACTGTTTTTT.

This clone was observed once. V is TRBV5-4 and J is TRBJ2-5, with a tentative D call TRBD2 (6 bases). The germline V gene has CDR1 SGHNT and CDR2 YYREEE (reference sequence). V was cut by 2 bases and J by 5 bases, with 13 bases left in between. This CDR3 is 14 amino acids long. CDR3 residues: CASSFAGTSETQYF. CDR3 sequence (DNA): TGTGCCAGCAGCTTTGCGGGGACGTCTGAGACCCAGTACTTC. Full variable domain (remainder filled in from reference TRBV5-4 and TRBJ2-5): ETGVTQSPTHLIKTRGQQVTLRCSSQSGHNTVSWYQQALGQGPQFIFQYYREEENGRGNFPPRFSGLQFPNYSSELNVNALELDDSALYLCASSFAGTSETQYFGPGTRLLVL.

The chain links TRBV12-5 to TRBJ2-3, with 9 bases aligning to TRBD1. The CDR3 length is 19 residues. The V gene end was trimmed by 0 bases and the J gene end by 1 base; junction bases not matched to a gene: 11. Germline CDR1 is LGHNT and CDR2 is FRNRAP. The CDR3: CASGLVTGDRAGGTDTQYF. CDR3 DNA sequence: TGTGCTAGTGGTTTGGTTACTGGGGACAGGGCGGGCGGCACAGATACGCAGTATTTT.

The CDR3 DNA sequence: TGTGCCAGCAGCTCCTACGGGGGGGGAACAGAGACCCAGTACTTC. It encodes CASSSYGGGTETQYF. The chain uses TRBV7-8 and TRBJ2-5; 8 bases match TRBD2. From germline, CDR1 is SGHVS and CDR2 FQNEAQ. This CDR3 has 15 residues. The junction had 8 bases not matched to a gene; V was cut back by 4 bases and J by 4 bases.

Details on this clone: The sample has other DNA sequences that encode this CDR3 too. CDR3 protein: CASSVDRGPNTEAFF. DNA for the CDR3: TGTGCCAGCAGCGTCGATAGGGGGCCGAACACTGAAGCTTTCTTT. The chain carries TRBV9 and TRBJ1-1; 7 bases map to TRBD1. Germline V lookup: CDR1 SGDLS, CDR2 YYNGEE. V shed 2 bases and J 1 base; nucleotides not matched to a gene: 5. CDR3 size: 15 residues.

The rearrangement joins TRBV28 to TRBJ1-1; 10 bases are shared with TRBD1. The germline CDR1 and CDR2 sequences are MDHEN and SYDVKM. This CDR3 region has 19 residues. J was trimmed by 6 bases and V by 3 bases; bases with no gene match: 19. CDR3 amino acids: CASSFLNLGQGKQVAEAFF. The CDR3 DNA reads as TGTGCCAGCAGTTTTTTAAACTTGGGACAGGGGAAGCAGGTCGCTGAAGCTTTCTTT. Looking up the rest from reference TRBV28 and TRBJ1-1 gives the full variable domain: DVKVTQSSRYLVKRTGEKVFLECVQDMDHENMFWYRQDPGLGLRLIYFSYDVKMKEKGDIPEGYSVSREKKERFSLILESASTNQTSMYLCASSFLNLGQGKQVAEAFFGQGTRLTVV.

The chain links TRBV11-2 to TRBJ1-3; a possible D gene is TRBD1 (5 bases). Trimming pared 4 bases from V and 8 bases from J, leaving 12 bases between. CDR3 size: 13 residues. Germline loops: CDR1 SGHAT, CDR2 FQNNGV. The DNA for the CDR3 is TGTGCCAGCAGCTGGGACCCACGCGACACCATATATTTT. Translating gives CASSWDPRDTIYF.

The chain recombines TRBV28 with TRBJ2-7; 10 bases line up with TRBD2. Germline V gene sequence: CDR1 MDHEN, CDR2 SYDVKM. The CDR3 is made up of 15 amino acids. V gave up 6 bases and J gave up 0 bases; unmatched junction bases: 5. CDR3 region: CASSTSGTSSYEQYF. CDR3 sequence (DNA): TGTGCCAGCAGCACTAGCGGGACGAGCTCCTACGAGCAGTACTTC.